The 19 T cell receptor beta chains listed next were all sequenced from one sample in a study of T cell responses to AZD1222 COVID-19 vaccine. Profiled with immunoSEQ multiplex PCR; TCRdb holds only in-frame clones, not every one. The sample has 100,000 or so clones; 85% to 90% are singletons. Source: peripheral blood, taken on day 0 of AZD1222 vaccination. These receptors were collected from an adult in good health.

CDR3: CAWKAGAVQETQYF. CDR3 coding DNA: TGTGCCTGGAAGGCGGGAGCCGTACAAGAGACCCAGTACTTC. This chain uses TRBV30 with TRBJ2-5; 7 bases line up with TRBD2. V lost 4 bases and J lost 2; bases outside the gene matches: 7. Germline V CDR1 and CDR2: GTSNPN, SVGIG (reference sequence). The CDR3 is 14 amino acids. Complete variable domain (other parts from reference TRBV30 and TRBJ2-5): SQTIHQWPATLVQPVGSPLSLECTVEGTSNPNLYWYRQAAGRGLQLLFYSVGIGQISSEVPQNLSASRPQDRQFILSSKKLLLSDSGFYLCAWKAGAVQETQYFGPGTRLLVL.

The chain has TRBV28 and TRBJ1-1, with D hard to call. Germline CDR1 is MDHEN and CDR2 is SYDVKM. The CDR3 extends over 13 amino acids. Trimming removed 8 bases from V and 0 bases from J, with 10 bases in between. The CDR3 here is CASLVGLNTEAFF. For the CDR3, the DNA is TGTGCCAGCCTGGTGGGTTTGAACACTGAAGCTTTCTTT.

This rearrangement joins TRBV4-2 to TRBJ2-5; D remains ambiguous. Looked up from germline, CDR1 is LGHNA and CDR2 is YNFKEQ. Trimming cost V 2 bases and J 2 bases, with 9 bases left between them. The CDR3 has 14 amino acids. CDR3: CASSQPEQQETQYF. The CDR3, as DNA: TGTGCCAGCAGCCAACCGGAGCAGCAAGAGACCCAGTACTTC.

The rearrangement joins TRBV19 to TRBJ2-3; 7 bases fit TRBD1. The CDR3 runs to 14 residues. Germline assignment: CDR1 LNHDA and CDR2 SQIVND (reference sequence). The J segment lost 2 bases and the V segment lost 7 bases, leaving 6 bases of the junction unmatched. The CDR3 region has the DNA TGTGCCAGTAACAGGGGTTCGAACACAGATACGCAGTATTTT. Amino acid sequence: CASNRGSNTDTQYF.

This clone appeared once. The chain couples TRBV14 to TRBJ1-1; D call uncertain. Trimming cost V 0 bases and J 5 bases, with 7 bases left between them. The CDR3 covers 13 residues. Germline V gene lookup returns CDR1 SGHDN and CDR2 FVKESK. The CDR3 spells CASSQERVTEAFF. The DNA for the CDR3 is TGTGCCAGCAGCCAAGAGAGGGTTACTGAAGCTTTCTTT.

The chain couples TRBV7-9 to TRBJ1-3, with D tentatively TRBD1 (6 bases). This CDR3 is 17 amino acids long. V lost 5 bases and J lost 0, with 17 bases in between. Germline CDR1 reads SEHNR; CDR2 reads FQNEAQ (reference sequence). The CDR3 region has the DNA TGTGCCAGCAGCACCCAGACAGGCGACGTCTCTGGAAACACCATATATTTT. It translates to CASSTQTGDVSGNTIYF.

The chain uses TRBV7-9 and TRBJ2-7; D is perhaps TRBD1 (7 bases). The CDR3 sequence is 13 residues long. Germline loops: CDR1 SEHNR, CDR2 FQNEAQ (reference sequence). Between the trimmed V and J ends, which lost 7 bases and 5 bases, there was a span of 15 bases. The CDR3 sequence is CASTQGGMDEQYF. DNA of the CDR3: TGTGCCAGCACCCAGGGGGGTATGGACGAGCAGTACTTC.

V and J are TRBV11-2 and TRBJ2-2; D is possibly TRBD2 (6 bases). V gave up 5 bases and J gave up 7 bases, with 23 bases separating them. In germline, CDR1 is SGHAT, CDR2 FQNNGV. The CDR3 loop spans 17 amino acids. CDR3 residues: CASSHSSRGSKSGELFF. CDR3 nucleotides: TGTGCCAGCAGCCATTCAAGTCGGGGGTCCAAGAGCGGGGAGCTGTTTTTT.

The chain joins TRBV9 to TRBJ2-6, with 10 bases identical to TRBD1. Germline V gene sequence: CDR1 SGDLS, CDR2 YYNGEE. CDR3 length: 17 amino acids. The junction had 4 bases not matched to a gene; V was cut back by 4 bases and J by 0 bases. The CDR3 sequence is CASSRTGGSSGANVLTF. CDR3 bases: TGTGCCAGCAGCCGGACAGGGGGTTCCTCTGGGGCCAACGTCCTGACTTTC.

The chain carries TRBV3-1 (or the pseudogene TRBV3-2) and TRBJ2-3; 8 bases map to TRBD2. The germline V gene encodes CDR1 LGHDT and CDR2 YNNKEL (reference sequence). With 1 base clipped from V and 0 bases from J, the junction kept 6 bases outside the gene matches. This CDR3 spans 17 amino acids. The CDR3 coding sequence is TGTGCCAGCAGCCAAGTACTAGCGGAACCTAGCACAGATACGCAGTATTTT. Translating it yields CASSQVLAEPSTDTQYF.

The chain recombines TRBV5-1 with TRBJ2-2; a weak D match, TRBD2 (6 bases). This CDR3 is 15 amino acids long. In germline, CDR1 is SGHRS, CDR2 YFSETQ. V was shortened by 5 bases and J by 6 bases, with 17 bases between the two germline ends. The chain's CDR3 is CASRITESGSGELFF. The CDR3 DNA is TGCGCCAGCAGGATAACTGAGAGCGGGTCCGGGGAGCTGTTTTTT.

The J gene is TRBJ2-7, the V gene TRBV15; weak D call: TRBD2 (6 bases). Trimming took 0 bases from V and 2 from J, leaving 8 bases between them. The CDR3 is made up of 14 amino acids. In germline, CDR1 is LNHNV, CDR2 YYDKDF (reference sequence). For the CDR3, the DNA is TGTGCCACCAGCAGAGACGGGAGTGCCTACGAGCAGTACTTC. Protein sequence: CATSRDGSAYEQYF.

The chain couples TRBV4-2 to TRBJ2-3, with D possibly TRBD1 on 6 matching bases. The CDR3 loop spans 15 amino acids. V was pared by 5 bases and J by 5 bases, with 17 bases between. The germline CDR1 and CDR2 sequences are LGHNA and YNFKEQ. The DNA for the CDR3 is TGTGCCAGCAGCTACACCGGGGACACAGGAGATACGCAGTATTTT. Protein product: CASSYTGDTGDTQYF.

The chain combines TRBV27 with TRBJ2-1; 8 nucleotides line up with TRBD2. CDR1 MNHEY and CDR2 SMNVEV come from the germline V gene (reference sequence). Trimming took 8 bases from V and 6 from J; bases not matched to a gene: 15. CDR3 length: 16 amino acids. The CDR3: CASSLTSDRPLNEQFF. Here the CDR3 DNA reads TGTGCCAGCTCCCTGACTAGCGATCGACCCCTCAATGAGCAGTTCTTC.

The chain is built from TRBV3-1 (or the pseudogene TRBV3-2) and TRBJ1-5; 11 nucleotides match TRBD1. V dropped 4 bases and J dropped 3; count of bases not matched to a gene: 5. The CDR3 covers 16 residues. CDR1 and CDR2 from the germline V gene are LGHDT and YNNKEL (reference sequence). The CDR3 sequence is CASSRGQGADNQPQHF. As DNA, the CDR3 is TGTGCCAGCAGCCGAGGACAGGGGGCGGACAATCAGCCCCAGCATTTT.

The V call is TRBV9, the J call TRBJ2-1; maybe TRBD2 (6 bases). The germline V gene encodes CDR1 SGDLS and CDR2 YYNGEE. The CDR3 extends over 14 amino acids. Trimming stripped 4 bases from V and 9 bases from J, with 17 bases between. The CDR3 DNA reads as TGTGCCAGCAGCCCTCGACTAGACGTGCTTGAGCAGTTCTTC. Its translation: CASSPRLDVLEQFF.

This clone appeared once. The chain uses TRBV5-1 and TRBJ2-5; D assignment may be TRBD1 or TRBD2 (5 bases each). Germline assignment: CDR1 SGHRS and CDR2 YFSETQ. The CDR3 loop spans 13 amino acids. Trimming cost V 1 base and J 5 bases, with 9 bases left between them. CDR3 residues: CASSLSWGETQYF. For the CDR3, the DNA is TGCGCCAGCAGCTTGAGTTGGGGGGAGACCCAGTACTTC.

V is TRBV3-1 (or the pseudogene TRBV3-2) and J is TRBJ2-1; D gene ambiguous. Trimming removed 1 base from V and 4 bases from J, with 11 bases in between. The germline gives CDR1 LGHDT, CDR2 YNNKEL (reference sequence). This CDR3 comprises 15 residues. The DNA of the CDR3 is TGTGCCAGCAGCCAAGCTACAGCTGGGTACAATGAGCAGTTCTTC. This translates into CASSQATAGYNEQFF.

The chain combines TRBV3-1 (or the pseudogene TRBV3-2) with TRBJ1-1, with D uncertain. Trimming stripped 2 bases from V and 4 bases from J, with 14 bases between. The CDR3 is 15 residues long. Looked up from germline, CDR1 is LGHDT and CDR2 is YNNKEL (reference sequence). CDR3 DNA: TGTGCCAGCAGCCAATACGGAGGCCACGGCACTGAAGCTTTCTTT. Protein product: CASSQYGGHGTEAFF.